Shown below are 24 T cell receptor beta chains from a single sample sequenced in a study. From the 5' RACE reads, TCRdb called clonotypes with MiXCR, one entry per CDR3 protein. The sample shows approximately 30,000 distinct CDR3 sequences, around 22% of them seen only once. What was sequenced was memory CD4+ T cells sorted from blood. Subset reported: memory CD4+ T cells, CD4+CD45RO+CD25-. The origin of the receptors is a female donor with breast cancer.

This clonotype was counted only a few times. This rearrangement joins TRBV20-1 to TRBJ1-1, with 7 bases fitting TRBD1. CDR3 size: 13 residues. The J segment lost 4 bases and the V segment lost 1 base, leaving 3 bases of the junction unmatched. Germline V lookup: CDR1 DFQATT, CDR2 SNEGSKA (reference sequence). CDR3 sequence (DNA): TGCAGTGCTAGAGGAAGACAGGGCACTGAAGCTTTCTTT. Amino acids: CSARGRQGTEAFF.

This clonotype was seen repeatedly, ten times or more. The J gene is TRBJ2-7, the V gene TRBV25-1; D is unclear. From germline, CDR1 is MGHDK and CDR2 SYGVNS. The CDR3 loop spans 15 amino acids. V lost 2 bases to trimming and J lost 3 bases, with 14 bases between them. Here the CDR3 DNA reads TGTGCCAGCAGTGAAGGTTTTGGGGTGAGCTACGAGCAGTACTTC. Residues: CASSEGFGVSYEQYF.

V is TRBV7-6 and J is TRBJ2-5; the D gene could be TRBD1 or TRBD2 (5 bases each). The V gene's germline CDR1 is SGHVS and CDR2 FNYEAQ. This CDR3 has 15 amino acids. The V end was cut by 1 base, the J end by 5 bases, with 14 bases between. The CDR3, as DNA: TGTGCCAGCAGCTTAGTTGGGGGAGAGGGGGAGACCCAGTACTTC. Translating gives CASSLVGGEGETQYF.

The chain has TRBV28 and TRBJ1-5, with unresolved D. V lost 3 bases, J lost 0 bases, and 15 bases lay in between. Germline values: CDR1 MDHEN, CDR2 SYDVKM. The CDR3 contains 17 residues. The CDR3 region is CASSFARSGYSNQPQHF. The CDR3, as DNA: TGTGCCAGCAGTTTCGCCAGGAGCGGCTATAGCAATCAGCCCCAGCATTTT.

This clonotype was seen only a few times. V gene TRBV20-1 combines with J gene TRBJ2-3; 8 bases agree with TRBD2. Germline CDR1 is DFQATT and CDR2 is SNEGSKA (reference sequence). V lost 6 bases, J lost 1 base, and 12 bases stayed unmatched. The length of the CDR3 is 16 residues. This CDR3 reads CSALVSGGLRTDTQYF. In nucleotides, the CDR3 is TGCAGTGCCCTCGTCAGCGGGGGCCTCCGCACAGATACGCAGTATTTT.

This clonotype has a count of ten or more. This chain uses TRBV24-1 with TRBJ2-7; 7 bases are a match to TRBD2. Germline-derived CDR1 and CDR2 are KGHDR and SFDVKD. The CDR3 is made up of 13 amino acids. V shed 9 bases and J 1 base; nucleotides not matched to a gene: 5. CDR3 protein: CATSGGDSYEQYF. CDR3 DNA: TGTGCCACCTCGGGGGGTGATTCCTACGAGCAGTACTTC.

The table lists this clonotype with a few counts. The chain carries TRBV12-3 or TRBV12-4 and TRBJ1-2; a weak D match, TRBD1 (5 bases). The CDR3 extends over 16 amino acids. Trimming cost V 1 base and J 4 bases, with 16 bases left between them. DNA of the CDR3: TGTGCCAGCAGTTTAGGTCGACGGGGCGAAATCTATGGCTACACCTTC. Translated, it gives CASSLGRRGEIYGYTF.

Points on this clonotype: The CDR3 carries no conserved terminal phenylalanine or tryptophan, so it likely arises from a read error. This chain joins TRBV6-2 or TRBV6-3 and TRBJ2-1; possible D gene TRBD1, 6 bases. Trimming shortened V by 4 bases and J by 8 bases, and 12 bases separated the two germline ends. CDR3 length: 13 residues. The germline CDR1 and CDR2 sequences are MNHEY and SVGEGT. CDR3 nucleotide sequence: TGTGCCAGCAGTTCGGCTTACAGGGATGAGCAGTTCTCC. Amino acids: CASSSAYRDEQFS.

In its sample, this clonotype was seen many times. CDR3: CASTQGAPNSPLHF. CDR3 nucleotide sequence: TGTGCCAGCACTCAGGGGGCCCCGAATTCACCCCTCCACTTT. The chain combines TRBV9 with TRBJ1-6, with 8 bases lining up with TRBD1. Per germline, CDR1 SGDLS and CDR2 YYNGEE. With V trimmed by 6 bases and J by 7 bases, 6 bases remained unmatched. The CDR3 has 14 residues.

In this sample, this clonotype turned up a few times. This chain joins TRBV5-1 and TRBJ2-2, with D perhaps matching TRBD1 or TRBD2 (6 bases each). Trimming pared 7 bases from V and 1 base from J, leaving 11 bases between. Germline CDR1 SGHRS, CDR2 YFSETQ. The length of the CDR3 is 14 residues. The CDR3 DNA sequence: TGCGCCAGCGCCGGGGGCAGGAACACCGGGGAGCTGTTTTTT. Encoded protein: CASAGGRNTGELFF.

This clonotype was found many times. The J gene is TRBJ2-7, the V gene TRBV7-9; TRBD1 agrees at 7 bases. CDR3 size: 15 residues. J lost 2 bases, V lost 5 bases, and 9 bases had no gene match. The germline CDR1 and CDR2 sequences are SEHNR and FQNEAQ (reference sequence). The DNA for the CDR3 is TGTGCCAGCAGCCGGAAACAGGGGTCCCCCTACGAGCAGTACTTC. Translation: CASSRKQGSPYEQYF. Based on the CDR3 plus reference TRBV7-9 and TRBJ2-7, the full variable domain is DTGVSQNPRHKITKRGQNVTFRCDPISEHNRLYWYRQTLGQGPEFLTYFQNEAQLEKSRLLSDRFSAERPKGSFSTLEIQRTEQGDSAMYLCASSRKQGSPYEQYFGPGTRLTVT.

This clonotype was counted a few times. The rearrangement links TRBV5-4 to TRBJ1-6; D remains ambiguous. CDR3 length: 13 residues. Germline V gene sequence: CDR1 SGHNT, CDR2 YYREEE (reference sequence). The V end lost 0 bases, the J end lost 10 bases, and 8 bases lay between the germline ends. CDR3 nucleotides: TGTGCCAGCAGCTTGGAAGGCAGCTCACCCCTCCACTTT. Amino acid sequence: CASSLEGSSPLHF.

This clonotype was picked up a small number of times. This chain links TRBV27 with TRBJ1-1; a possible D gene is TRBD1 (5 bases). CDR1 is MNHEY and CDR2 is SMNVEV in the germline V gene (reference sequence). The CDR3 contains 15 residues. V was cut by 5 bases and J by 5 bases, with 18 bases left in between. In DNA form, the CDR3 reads TGTGCCAGCAGTATCGGACACGGGGGGGGTACTGAAGCTTTCTTT. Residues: CASSIGHGGGTEAFF.

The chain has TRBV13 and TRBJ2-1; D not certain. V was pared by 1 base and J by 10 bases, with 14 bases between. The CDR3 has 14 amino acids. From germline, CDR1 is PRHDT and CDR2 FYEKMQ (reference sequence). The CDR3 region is CASSLERARREQFF. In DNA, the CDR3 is TGTGCCAGCAGCTTAGAACGGGCCAGACGGGAGCAGTTCTTC.

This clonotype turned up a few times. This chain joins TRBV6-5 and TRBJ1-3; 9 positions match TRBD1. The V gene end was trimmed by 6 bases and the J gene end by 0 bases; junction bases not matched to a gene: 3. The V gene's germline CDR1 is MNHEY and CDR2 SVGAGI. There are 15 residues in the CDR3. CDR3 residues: CASSSTGGSGNTIYF. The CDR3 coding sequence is TGTGCCAGCAGCTCGACAGGGGGCTCTGGAAACACCATATATTTT.

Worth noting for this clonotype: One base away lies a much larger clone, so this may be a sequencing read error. As DNA, the CDR3 is TGCGCCAGCAGCCTCCTTACTGATGAGCAGTTCTTC. Amino acid sequence: CASSLLTDEQFF. This rearrangement joins TRBV5-1 to TRBJ2-1; unclear D gene. The V end was cut by 4 bases, the J end by 8 bases, with 10 bases between. The V gene's germline CDR1 is SGHRS and CDR2 YFSETQ. This CDR3 has 12 residues.

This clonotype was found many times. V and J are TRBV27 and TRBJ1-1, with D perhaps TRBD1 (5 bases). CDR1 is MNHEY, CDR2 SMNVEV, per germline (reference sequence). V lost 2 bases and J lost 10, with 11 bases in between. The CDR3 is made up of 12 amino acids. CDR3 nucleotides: TGTGCCAGCAGTTTAAAGGGCGGGGGAGCTTTCTTT. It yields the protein CASSLKGGGAFF.

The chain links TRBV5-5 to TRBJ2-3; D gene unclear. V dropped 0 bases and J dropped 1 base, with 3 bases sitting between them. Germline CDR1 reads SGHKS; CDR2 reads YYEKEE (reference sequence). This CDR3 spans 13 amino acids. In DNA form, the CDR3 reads TGTGCCAGCAGCTTGGAGGGCACAGATACGCAGTATTTT. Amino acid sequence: CASSLEGTDTQYF.

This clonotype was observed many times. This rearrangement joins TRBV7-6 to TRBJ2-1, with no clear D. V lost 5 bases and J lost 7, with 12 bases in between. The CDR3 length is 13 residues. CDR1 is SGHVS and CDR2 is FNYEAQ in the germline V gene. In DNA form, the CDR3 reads TGTGCCAGCAGCCTCACCCTGGATAATGAGCAGTTCTTC. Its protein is CASSLTLDNEQFF.

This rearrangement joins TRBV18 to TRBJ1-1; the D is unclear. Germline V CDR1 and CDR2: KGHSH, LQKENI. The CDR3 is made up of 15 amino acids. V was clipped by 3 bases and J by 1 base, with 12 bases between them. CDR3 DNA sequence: TGTGCCAGCTCACCTTCAACGTCAGGGAACACTGAAGCTTTCTTT. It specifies CASSPSTSGNTEAFF.

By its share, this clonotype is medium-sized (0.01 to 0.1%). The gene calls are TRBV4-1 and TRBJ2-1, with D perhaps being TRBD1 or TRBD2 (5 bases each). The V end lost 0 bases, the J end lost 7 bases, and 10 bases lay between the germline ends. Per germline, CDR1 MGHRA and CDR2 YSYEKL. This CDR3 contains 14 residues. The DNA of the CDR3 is TGCGCCAGCAGCCAAGATCCGGGGCGGAATGAGCAGTTCTTC. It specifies CASSQDPGRNEQFF.

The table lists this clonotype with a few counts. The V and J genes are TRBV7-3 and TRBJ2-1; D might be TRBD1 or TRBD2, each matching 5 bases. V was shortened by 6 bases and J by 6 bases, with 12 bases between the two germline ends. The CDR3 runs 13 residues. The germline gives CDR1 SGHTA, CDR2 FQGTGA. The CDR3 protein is CASSRGLGNEQFF. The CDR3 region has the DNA TGTGCCAGCAGTCGGGGCTTAGGCAATGAGCAGTTCTTC.

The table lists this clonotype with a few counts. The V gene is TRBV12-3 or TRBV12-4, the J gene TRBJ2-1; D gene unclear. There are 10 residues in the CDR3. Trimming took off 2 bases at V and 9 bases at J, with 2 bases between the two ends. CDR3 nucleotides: TGTGCCAGCAGTTTAAGTGAGCAGTTCTTC. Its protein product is CASSLSEQFF.

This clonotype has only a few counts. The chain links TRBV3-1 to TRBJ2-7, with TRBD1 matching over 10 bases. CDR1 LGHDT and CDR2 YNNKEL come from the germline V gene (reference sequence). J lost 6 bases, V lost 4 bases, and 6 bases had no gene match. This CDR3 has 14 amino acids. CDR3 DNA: TGTGCCAGCAGCCCGCTGGACAGGGGGGCCGAGCAGTACTTC. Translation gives CASSPLDRGAEQYF.